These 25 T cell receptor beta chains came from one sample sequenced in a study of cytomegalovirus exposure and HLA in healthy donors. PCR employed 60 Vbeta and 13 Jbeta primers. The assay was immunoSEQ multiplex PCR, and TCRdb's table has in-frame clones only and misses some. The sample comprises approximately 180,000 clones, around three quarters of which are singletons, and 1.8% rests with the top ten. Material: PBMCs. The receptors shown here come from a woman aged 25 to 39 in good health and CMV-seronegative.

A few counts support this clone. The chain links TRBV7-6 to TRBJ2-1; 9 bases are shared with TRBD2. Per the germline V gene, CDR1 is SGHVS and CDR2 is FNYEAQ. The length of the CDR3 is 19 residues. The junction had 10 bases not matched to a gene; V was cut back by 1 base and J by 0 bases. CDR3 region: CASSLVGLASRRSYNEQFF. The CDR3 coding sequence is TGTGCCAGCAGCTTAGTTGGACTAGCGTCCCGGCGCTCCTACAATGAGCAGTTCTTC.

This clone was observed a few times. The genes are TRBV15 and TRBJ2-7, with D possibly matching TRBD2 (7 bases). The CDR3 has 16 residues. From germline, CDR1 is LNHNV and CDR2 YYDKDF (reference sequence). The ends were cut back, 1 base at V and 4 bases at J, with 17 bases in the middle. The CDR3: CATSRGGVRGAYEQYF. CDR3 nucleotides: TGTGCCACCAGCAGAGGAGGGGTCCGGGGGGCGTACGAGCAGTACTTC. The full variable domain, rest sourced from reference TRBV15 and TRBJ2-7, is DAMVIQNPRYQVTQFGKPVTLSCSQTLNHNVMYWYQQKSSQAPKLLFHYYDKDFNNEADTPDNFQSRRPNTSFCFLDIRSPGLGDTAMYLCATSRGGVRGAYEQYFGPGTRLTVT.

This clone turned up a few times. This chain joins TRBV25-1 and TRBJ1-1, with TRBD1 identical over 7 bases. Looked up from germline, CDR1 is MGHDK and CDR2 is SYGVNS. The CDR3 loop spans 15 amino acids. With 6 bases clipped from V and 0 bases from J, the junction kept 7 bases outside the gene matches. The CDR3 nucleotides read TGTGCCAGCAGAAGACAGGGAGGCATGAACACTGAAGCTTTCTTT. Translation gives CASRRQGGMNTEAFF.

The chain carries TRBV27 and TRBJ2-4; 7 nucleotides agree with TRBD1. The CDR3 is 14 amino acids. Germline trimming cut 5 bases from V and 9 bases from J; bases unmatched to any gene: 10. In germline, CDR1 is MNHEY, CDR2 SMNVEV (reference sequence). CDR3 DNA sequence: TGTGCCAGCAGTCCCCAGGGGGTAGGTGGCATTCAGTACTTC. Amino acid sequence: CASSPQGVGGIQYF.

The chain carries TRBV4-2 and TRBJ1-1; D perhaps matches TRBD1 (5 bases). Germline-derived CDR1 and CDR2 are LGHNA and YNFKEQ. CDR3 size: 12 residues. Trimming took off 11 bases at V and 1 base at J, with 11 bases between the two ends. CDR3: CASLTANTEAFF. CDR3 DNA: TGTGCCTCCTTGACAGCGAACACTGAAGCTTTCTTT.

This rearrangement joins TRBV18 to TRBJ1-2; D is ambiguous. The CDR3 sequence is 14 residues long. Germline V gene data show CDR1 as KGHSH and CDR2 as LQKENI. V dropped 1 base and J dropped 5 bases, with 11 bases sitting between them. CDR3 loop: CASSPRQVHYGYTF. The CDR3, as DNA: TGTGCCAGCTCACCACGGCAGGTACATTATGGCTACACCTTC.

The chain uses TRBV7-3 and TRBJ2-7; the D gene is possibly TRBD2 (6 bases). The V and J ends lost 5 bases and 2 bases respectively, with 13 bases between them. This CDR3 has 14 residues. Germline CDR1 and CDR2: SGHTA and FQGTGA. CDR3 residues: CASSVSGGTYEQYF. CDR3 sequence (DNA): TGTGCCAGCAGCGTCTCTGGGGGGACCTACGAGCAGTACTTC. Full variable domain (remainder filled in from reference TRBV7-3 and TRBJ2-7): GAGVSQTPSNKVTEKGKYVELRCDPISGHTALYWYRQSLGQGPEFLIYFQGTGAADDSGLPNDRFFAVRPEGSVSTLKIQRTERGDSAVYLCASSVSGGTYEQYFGPGTRLTVT.

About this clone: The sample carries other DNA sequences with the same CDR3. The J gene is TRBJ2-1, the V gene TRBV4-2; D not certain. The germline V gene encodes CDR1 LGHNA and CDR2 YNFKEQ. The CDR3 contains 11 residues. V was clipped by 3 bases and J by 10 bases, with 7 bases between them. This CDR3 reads CASSQGDEQFF. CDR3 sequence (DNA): TGTGCCAGCAGCCAGGGCGACGAGCAGTTCTTC.

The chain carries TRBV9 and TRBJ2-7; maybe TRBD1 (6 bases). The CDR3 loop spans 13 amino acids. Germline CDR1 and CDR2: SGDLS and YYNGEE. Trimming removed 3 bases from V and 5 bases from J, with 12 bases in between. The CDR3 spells CASSEVPGDEQYF. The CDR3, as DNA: TGTGCCAGCAGCGAGGTCCCAGGGGACGAGCAGTACTTC.

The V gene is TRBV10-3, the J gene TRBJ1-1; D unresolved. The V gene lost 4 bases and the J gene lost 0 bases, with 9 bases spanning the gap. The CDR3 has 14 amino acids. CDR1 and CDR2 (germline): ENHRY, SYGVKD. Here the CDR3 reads CAISVNPVNTEAFF. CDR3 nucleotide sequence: TGTGCCATCAGTGTAAACCCAGTGAACACTGAAGCTTTCTTT.

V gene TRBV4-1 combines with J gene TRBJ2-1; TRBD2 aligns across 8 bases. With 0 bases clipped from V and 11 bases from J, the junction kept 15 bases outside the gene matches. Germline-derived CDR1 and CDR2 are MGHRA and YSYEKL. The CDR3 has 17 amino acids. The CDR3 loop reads CASSQDRVNSGANKQFF. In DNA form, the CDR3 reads TGCGCCAGCAGCCAAGATAGGGTGAATAGCGGGGCCAACAAGCAGTTCTTC.

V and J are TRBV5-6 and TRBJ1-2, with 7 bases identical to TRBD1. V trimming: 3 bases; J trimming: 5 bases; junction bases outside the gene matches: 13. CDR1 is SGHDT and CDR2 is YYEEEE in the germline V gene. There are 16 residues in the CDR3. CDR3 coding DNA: TGTGCCAGCAGCTACGGGACAGACCCCTCTATTTATGGCTACACCTTC. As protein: CASSYGTDPSIYGYTF.

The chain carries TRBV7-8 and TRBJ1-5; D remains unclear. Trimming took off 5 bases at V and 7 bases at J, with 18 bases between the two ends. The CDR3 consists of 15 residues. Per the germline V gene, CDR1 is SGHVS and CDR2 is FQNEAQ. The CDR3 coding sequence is TGTGCCAGCAGCCTCACCGGCACTATCCAACAGCCCCAGCATTTT. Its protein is CASSLTGTIQQPQHF.

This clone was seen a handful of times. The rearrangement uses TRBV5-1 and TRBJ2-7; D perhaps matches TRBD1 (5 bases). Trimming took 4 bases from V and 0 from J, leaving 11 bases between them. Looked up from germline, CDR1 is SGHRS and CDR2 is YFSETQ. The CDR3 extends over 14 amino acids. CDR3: CASSGTGPSYEQYF. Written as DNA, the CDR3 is TGCGCCAGCAGCGGAACAGGCCCCTCCTACGAGCAGTACTTC.

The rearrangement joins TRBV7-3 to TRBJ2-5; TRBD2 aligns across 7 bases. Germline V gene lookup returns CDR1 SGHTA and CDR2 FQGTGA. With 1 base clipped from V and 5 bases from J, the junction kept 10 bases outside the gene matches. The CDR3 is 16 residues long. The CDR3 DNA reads TGTGCCAGCAGCTTAATGGGGGGAGGGCCGGGGGAGACCCAGTACTTC. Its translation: CASSLMGGGPGETQYF.

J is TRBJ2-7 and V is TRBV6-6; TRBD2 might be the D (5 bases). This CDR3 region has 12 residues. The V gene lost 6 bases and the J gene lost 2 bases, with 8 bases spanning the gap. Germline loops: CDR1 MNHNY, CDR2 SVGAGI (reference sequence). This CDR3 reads CASRATTYEQYF. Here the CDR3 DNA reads TGTGCCAGCAGGGCGACTACCTACGAGCAGTACTTC.

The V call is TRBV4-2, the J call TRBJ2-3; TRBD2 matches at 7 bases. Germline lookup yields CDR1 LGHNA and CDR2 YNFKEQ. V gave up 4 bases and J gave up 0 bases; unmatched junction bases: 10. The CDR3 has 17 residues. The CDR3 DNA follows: TGTGCCAGCAGCCCGTTTCCTAGCGGATCTAGCACAGATACGCAGTATTTT. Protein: CASSPFPSGSSTDTQYF.

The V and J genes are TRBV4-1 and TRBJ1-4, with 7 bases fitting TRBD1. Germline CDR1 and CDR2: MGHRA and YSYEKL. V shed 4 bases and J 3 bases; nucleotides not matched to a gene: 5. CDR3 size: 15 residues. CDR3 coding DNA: TGCGCCAGCAGCCCGGGGACAGTTTCTAATGAAAAACTGTTTTTT. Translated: CASSPGTVSNEKLFF.

The CDR3, as DNA: TGTGCCAGCAGCGTCCGGGACAGGGGGCGCATCGGGAGCGGAACCGGGGAGCTGTTTTTT. It encodes CASSVRDRGRIGSGTGELFF. The chain couples TRBV9 to TRBJ2-2; 12 positions agree with TRBD1. Germline trimming cut 2 bases from V and 5 bases from J; bases unmatched to any gene: 16. This CDR3 contains 20 residues. The germline V gene encodes CDR1 SGDLS and CDR2 YYNGEE.

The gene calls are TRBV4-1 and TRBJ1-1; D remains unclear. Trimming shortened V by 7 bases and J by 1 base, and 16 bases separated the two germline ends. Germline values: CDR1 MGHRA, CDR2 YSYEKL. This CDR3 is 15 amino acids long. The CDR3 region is CASTLGSQANTEAFF. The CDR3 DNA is TGCGCCAGCACCCTCGGAAGCCAGGCGAACACTGAAGCTTTCTTT.

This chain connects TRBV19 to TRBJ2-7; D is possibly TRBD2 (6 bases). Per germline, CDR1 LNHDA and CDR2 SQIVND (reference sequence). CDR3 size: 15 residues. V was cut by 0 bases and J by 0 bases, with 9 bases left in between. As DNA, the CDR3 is TGTGCCAGTAGTATAGATAGCGGCAACTCCTACGAGCAGTACTTC. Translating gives CASSIDSGNSYEQYF.

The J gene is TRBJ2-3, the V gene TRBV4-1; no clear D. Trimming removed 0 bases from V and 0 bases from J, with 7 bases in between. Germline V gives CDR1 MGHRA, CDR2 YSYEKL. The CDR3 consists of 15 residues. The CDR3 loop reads CASSQDGYSTDTQYF. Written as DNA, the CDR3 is TGCGCCAGCAGCCAAGACGGTTATAGCACAGATACGCAGTATTTT.

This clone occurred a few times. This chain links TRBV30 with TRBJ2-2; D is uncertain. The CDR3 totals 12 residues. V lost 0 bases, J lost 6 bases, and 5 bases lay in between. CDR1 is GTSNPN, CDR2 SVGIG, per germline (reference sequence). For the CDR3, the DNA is TGTGCCTGGAGTGTACTGCCCGGGGAGCTGTTTTTT. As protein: CAWSVLPGELFF.

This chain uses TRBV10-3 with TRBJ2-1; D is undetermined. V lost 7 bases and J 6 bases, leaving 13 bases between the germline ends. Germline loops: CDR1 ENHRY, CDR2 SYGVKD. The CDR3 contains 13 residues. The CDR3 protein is CAIMLASGNEQFF. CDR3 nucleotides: TGTGCCATCATGTTGGCTTCGGGCAATGAGCAGTTCTTC.

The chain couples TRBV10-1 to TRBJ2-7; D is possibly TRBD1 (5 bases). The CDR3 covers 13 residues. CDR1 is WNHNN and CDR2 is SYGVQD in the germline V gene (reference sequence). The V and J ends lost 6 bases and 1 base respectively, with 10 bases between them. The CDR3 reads CASSDSFSYEQYF. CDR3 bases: TGCGCCAGCAGCGACAGTTTTTCCTACGAGCAGTACTTC.